This T cell receptor (beta chain) was captured in a study of T cell responses to AZD1222 COVID-19 vaccine. CDR1 and CDR2 (germline): MNHNY, SVGAGI (reference sequence). J lost 5 bases, V lost 5 bases, and 9 bases had no gene match. The CDR3 has 17 residues. The data were produced by immunoSEQ multiplex PCR, yet TCRdb's version contains in-frame clones alone and is incomplete. The sample shows around 140,000 clones, roughly 88% of them seen only once. The source of this sequence is an adult who received the MenACWY meningococcal vaccine as a control. The chain has TRBV6-6 and TRBJ2-2; 12 nucleotides line up with TRBD2. Specimen: peripheral blood, collected 28 days after the second dose of the MenACWY control vaccine. CDR3 sequence: CASSLPLAGGSTGELFF. The CDR3 nucleotides are TGTGCCAGCAGTCTGCCACTAGCGGGAGGTTCGACCGGGGAGCTGTTTTTT.